This TCR beta chain was documented in a study of OX40 agonist ivuxolimab in advanced cancers. CDR1 and CDR2 from the germline V gene are SEHNR and FQNEAQ (reference sequence). The CDR3 covers 12 residues. The trim removed 5 bases at V and 6 bases at J, leaving 4 bases unmatched. Sequenced by immunoSEQ multiplex PCR; TCRdb stores in-frame clones only, minus some. Of around 100,000 clones in the sample, about 91% were seen once. Study findings and constraints: No antigen was identified for the clonally expanded peripheral T cells.

Baseline was the first blood sampling point, followed by cycle 4 day 1 and cycle 7 day 1. Details on this clone: Antigen unknown.

The sequences come from CD4+ or CD8+ T cells sorted from blood, collected in a trial of the OX40 agonist ivuxolimab. The receptor was derived from an adult with an advanced solid tumor such as melanoma, head and neck, liver or kidney cancer. The V gene is TRBV7-9, the J gene TRBJ2-7, with 7 bases identical to TRBD1. Written as DNA, the CDR3 is TGTGCCAGCAGCATACAGGGGATCGAGCAGTACTTC. Translation: CASSIQGIEQYF.